This TCR beta chain derives from a study of patients and donors after allogeneic stem cell transplantation. In TCRdb, the RT-PCR reads were re-called with MiXCR into one record per CDR3 protein. In the table there are about 960,000 distinct CDR3 sequences, about a sixth of which are singletons. Per germline, CDR1 DFQATT and CDR2 SNEGSKA (reference sequence). The CDR3 contains 13 residues. Trimming shortened V by 0 bases and J by 4 bases, and 9 bases separated the two germline ends. The sequenced material came from blood, either unsorted or a sorted T cell fraction (not recorded which). V gene TRBV20-1 combines with J gene TRBJ1-1; D is uncertain. This sequence was found in a human donor who was either an allogeneic HSCT recipient or a stem cell or donor lymphocyte infusion donor (not recorded which). It is not recorded whose cells these are; they may come from a transplant donor. In DNA, the CDR3 is TGCAGTGCTAGAGATGAGGGCTCCACTGAAGCTTTCTTT. This sequence encodes CSARDEGSTEAFF.